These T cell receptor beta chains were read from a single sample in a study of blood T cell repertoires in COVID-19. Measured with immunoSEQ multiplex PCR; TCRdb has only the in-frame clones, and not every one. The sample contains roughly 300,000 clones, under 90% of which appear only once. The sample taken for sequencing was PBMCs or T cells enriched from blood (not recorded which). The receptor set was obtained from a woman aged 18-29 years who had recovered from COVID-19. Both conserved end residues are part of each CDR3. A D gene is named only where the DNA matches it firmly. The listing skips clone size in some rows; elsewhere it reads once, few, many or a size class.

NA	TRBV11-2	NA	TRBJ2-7	CASSLGVQSYEQYF	TGTGCCAGCAGCTTAGGCGTCCAATCCTACGAGCAGTACTTC
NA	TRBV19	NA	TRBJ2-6	CASSIVGQLSGANVLTF	TGTGCCAGTAGTATAGTAGGACAGCTCTCTGGGGCCAACGTCCTGACTTTC
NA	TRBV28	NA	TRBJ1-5	CASSLSAGGIEPQHF	TGTGCCAGCAGTTTATCCGCCGGCGGGATTGAGCCCCAGCATTTT
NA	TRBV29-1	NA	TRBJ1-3	CSVDYGAGNTIYF	TGCAGCGTTGACTACGGTGCCGGAAACACCATATATTTT
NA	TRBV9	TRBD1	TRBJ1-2	CASSKRTGNYGYTF	TGTGCCAGCAGCAAGAGGACAGGCAACTATGGCTACACCTTC
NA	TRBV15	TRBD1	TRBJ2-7	CATSRDRYEQYF	TGTGCCACCAGCAGGGACAGGTACGAGCAGTACTTC
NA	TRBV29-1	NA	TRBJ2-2	CSGETVNTGELFF	TGCAGCGGCGAGACAGTTAACACCGGGGAGCTGTTTTTT
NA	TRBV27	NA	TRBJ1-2	CASSPFMSNYGYTF	TGTGCCAGCAGTCCGTTTATGTCTAACTATGGCTACACCTTC
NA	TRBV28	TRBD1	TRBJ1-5	CASSLNRGGNQPQHF	TGTGCCAGCAGTTTAAACAGGGGCGGCAATCAGCCCCAGCATTTT
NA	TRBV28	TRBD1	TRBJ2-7	CASSGGTGREQYF	TGTGCCAGCAGTGGAGGGACAGGGCGCGAGCAGTACTTC
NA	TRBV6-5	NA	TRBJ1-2	CASSLTGYSYGYTF	TGTGCCAGCAGTCTAACAGGGTATAGCTATGGCTACACCTTC
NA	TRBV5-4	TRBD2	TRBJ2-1	CAHREGGGSYNEQFF	TGTGCCCACCGAGAGGGAGGCGGGAGCTACAATGAGCAGTTCTTC
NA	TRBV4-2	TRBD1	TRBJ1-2	CASSQATGNYGYTF	TGTGCCAGCAGCCAAGCGACAGGGAACTATGGCTACACCTTC
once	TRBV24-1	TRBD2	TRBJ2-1	CATNDGLAEQFF	TGTGCCACCAACGATGGACTAGCGGAGCAGTTCTTC
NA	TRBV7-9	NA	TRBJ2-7	CASSAVDPTVSYEQYF	TGTGCCAGCAGTGCCGTGGACCCGACAGTCTCCTACGAGCAGTACTTC
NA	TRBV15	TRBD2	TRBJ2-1	CATSRGTSPSYNEQFF	TGTGCCACCAGCAGAGGGACTAGCCCCTCCTACAATGAGCAGTTCTTC
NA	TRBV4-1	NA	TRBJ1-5	CASSQLQVGPQHF	TGCGCCAGCAGCCAACTTCAGGTTGGGCCCCAGCATTTT
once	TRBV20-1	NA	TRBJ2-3	CSASRGGERDTQYF	TGCAGTGCTAGTCGTGGTGGGGAGCGAGATACGCAGTATTTT
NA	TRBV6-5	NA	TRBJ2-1	CASSYSSDNEQFF	TGTGCCAGCAGTTACTCCTCGGACAATGAGCAGTTCTTC
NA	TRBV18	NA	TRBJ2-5	CASSPFEGETQYF	TGTGCCAGCTCACCATTTGAGGGAGAGACCCAGTACTTC
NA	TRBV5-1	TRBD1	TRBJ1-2	CASRLTGADGYTF	TGCGCCAGCAGGTTGACAGGGGCTGATGGCTACACCTTC
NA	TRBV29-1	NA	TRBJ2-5	CSVVPFNRDGFGYF	TGCAGCGTCGTACCTTTCAACAGGGATGGGTTTGGTTACTTC
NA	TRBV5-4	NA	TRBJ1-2	CASSVTGYNGYTF	TGTGCCAGCAGCGTTACAGGGTACAATGGCTACACCTTC
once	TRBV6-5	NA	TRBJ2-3	CASSYLPPTDTQYF	TGTGCCAGCAGTTACCTTCCCCCCACAGATACGCAGTATTTT
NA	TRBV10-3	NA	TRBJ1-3	CAISREANGNTIYF	TGTGCCATCAGCCGAGAAGCAAATGGAAACACCATATATTTT
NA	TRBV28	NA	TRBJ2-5	CASSLGEGVRETQYF	TGTGCCAGCAGTTTGGGAGAGGGTGTTCGAGAGACCCAGTACTTC
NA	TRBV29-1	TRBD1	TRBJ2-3	CSVLTGGTDTQYF	TGCAGCGTTTTGACAGGGGGCACAGATACGCAGTATTTT
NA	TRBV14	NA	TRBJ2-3	CASSQRLTDTQYF	TGTGCCAGCAGCCAGAGACTAACAGATACGCAGTATTTT
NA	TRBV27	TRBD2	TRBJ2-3	CASSFHRTSGGDTQYF	TGTGCCAGCAGTTTCCACCGGACTAGCGGGGGTGATACGCAGTATTTT
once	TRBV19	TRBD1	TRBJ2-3	CASSTQGVDTQYF	TGTGCCAGTAGTACCCAGGGGGTAGATACGCAGTATTTT
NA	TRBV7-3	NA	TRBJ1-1	CASSPQGLGNTEAFF	TGTGCCAGCAGCCCTCAGGGTTTGGGGAACACTGAAGCTTTCTTT
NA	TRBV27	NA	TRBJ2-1	CASTRASYNEQFF	TGTGCCAGCACGAGAGCCTCCTACAATGAGCAGTTCTTC
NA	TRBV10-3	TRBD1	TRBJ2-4	CAISESGGQGDIQYF	TGTGCCATCAGTGAGTCGGGGGGACAGGGAGACATTCAGTACTTC
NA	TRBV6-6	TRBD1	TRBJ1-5	CASSTGEDKPQHF	TGTGCCAGCAGTACAGGGGAGGATAAGCCCCAGCATTTT
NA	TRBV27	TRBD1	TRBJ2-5	CASSSRQGRVGETQYF	TGTGCCAGCAGTTCCAGACAGGGGCGCGTAGGGGAGACCCAGTACTTC
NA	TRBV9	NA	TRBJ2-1	CASSVGMGEHSYNEQFF	TGTGCCAGCAGCGTAGGTATGGGAGAACACTCCTACAATGAGCAGTTCTTC
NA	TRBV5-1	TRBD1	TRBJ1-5	CASSLGQGAYQPQHF	TGCGCCAGCAGCTTGGGACAGGGGGCCTATCAGCCCCAGCATTTT
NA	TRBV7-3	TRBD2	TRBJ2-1	CASSPGTSSHEQFF	TGTGCCAGCAGCCCCGGGACTAGCAGCCATGAGCAGTTCTTC
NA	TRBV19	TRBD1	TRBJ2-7	CASSTGQGGEQYF	TGTGCCAGTAGTACGGGACAGGGCGGAGAGCAGTACTTC
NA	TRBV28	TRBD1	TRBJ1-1	CASIILGQGRNTEAFF	TGTGCCAGCATTATCCTAGGACAGGGCAGAAACACTGAAGCTTTCTTT
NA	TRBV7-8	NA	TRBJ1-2	CASSLGTEEGYTF	TGTGCCAGCAGCTTAGGAACGGAGGAAGGCTACACCTTC
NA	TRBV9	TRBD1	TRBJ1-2	CASSVETGNYGYTF	TGTGCCAGCAGCGTAGAGACAGGGAACTATGGCTACACCTTC
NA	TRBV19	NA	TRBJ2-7	CASSIWQGNYEQYF	TGTGCCAGTAGTATATGGCAGGGAAACTACGAGCAGTACTTC
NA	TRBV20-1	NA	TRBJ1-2	CSASPSNYGYTF	TGCAGTGCTAGTCCCTCCAACTATGGCTACACCTTC
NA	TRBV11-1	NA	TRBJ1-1	CASSARGRGTEAFF	TGTGCCAGCAGCGCGCGGGGGAGGGGCACTGAAGCTTTCTTT
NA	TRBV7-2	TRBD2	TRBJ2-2	CASSSPPLAATGELFF	TGTGCCAGCAGCTCCCCCCCCCTAGCGGCGACCGGGGAGCTGTTTTTT
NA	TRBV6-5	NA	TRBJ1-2	CASRLGGGKYGYTF	TGTGCCAGCAGACTTGGTGGAGGGAAATATGGCTACACCTTC
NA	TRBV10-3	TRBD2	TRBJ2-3	CAISESRGAGDTQYF	TGTGCCATCAGTGAGTCGCGGGGGGCGGGAGATACGCAGTATTTT
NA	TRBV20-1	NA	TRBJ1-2	CSARESYGYTF	TGCAGTGCTAGAGAGAGCTATGGCTACACCTTC
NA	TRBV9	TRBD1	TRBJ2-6	CASSPQGQGLSGANVLTF	TGTGCCAGCAGCCCCCAGGGACAGGGCCTCTCTGGGGCCAACGTCCTGACTTTC
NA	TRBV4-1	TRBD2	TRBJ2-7	CASSPVVAGGPSEQYF	TGCGCCAGCAGCCCCGTGGTTGCGGGAGGGCCAAGTGAGCAGTACTTC
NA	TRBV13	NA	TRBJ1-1	CASSEGGNTEAFF	TGTGCCAGCAGCGAAGGGGGGAACACTGAAGCTTTCTTT
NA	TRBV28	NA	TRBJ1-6	CASNPTGLSYNSPLHF	TGTGCCAGCAACCCGACGGGACTCTCCTATAATTCACCCCTCCACTTT